This TCR beta chain was identified in a study of T cells in Graves' hyperthyroidism and ophthalmopathy. RNA transcripts yielded amplified TCR beta CDR3 regions. A set of HTBI primers served as the primers for a first-round RT-PCR of the TCR CDR3. TCRdb re-called the multiplex PCR reads with MiXCR, one entry per CDR3 protein. The data contain about 590,000 distinct CDR3 sequences, approximately 15% of them singletons. The PBMCs were sourced from fresh peripheral blood (around 10 ml). The receptor comes from a woman aged 25 to 39 with Graves' hyperthyroidism. Sequenced sample: blood.

CDR3 protein: CASSYPGTGYGYTF. CDR3 DNA: TGTGCCAGCAGTTACCCAGGGACAGGGTATGGCTACACCTTC. The gene calls are TRBV6-6 and TRBJ1-2; 9 nucleotides agree with TRBD1. The germline CDR1 and CDR2 sequences are MNHNY and SVGAGI (reference sequence). The V gene end was trimmed by 2 bases and the J gene end by 5 bases; junction bases not matched to a gene: 3. The CDR3 length is 14 residues.